This TCR beta chain was sequenced in a study of blood T cell repertoires in COVID-19 (dated by TCRdb to 2018 to 2020). Regarding the complete study: Samples covering the acute and convalescent phases of COVID-19 were provided by collaborators in the United States, Italy and Spain. The dataset comprised deeply sampled blood TCRbeta repertoires from subjects exposed to, actively infected with, or recovered from COVID-19. Sample metadata almost always included a de-identified subject ID, COVID-19 status, age in years and sex. The repertoires were released in a freely available public database meant as a resource for research on the immune response to SARS-CoV-2. Where available, HLA class I and class II types were obtained from metadata supplied by the sample provider rather than from assay-based typing. The material from the prospective study consisted of cDNA or gDNA derived from T cells, B-cell-depleted T cells, or PBMCs. The samples were drawn from two sources: the first 160 participants of the ongoing ImmuneRACE study, and over 1,000 subjects contributed by 6 global collaborators.

Points on this clone: There is no known antigen for this receptor. No base quality values were provided; no much bigger clone lies one nucleotide off.

Whole blood was collected in K2EDTA tubes by collaborating institutions according to the institutions' own protocols. For TCRbeta analysis, collaborators shipped samples as frozen whole blood, isolated PBMCs, or DNA extracted from either of those sample types. Overall results and qualifications from the work: Clinical and demographic metadata were provided uncurated, with the amount varying by source and participant.

The CDR3, from cysteine to phenylalanine, totals 15 residues. Kept here is only the CDR3 DNA, which spans 45 bases and is read in frame from base 1. Unmatched junction bases come to 3, with V trimmed by 3 bases and J by 1 base. From a lookup of the germline V gene, CDR1 and CDR2 are MDHEN and SYDVKM. TCRbeta CDR3 regions were amplified from genomic DNA by means of the immunoSEQ Assay, a bias-controlled multiplex PCR. In the authors' own workflow: Within the assay, amplification of reference gene primers was used to estimate how many nucleated cells each sample contained. To quantify the absolute abundance of each unique TCRbeta CDR3 rearrangement, sequence reads were collapsed and filtered. For each sample, productive Simpson clonality was calculated as the square root of Simpson's diversity index across productive rearrangements. Drawn from immuneACCESS, this table holds only the in-frame rearrangements with V and J called that TCRdb kept. Clones are partly lost; checked studies trace under half to an unresolved V gene and leave the rest unexplained. The V and J calls and the clone size are those of that table, but D and trimming were determined from the DNA. The table for this sample lists 35,000 to 55,000 clones; about nine tenths of them were counted only once. The leading ten clones occupy 15% to 19% of the sample.

Recombination connected TRBV28 to TRBJ2-5; 9 of the junction bases match TRBD2. Input material: peripheral blood. The receptor comes from a man aged 65 to 85 with active COVID-19. The CDR3 in this case is CASSFGGGGQETQYF. The nucleotide sequence is TGTGCCAGCAGTTTCGGCGGGGGGGGCCAAGAGACCCAGTACTTC.